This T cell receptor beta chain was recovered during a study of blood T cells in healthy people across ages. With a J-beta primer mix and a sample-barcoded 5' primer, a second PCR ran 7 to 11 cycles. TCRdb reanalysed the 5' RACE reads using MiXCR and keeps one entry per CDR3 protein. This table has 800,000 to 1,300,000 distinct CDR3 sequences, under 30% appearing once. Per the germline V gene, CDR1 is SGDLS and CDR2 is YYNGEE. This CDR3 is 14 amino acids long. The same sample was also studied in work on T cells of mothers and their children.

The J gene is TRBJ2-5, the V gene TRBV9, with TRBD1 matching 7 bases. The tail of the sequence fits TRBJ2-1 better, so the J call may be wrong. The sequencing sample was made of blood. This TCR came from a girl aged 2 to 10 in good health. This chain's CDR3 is CASSVGGTAAEQFF. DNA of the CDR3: TGTGCCAGCAGCGTAGGGGGGACAGCCGCTGAGCAGTTCTTC.